A single sample is the source of the 9 T cell receptor beta chains below, sequenced in a study of Ad26.COV2.S vaccination and SARS-CoV-2 variants. Sequencing used immunoSEQ multiplex PCR; TCRdb keeps in-frame clones, though not all of them. The sample consists of some 180,000 clones, approximately 88% of them appearing once. This specimen consisted of peripheral blood, obtained after recovery from COVID-19. The origin of the receptors is a human donor who had recovered from COVID-19.

For the CDR3, the DNA is TGTGCCAGCAGCCCGCGGGGGGGGGTCTCGATCTACGAGCAGTACTTC. Protein sequence: CASSPRGGVSIYEQYF. The chain combines TRBV3-1 (or the pseudogene TRBV3-2) with TRBJ2-7; TRBD2 matches 9 bases. This CDR3 has 16 residues. Trimming removed 4 bases from V and 3 bases from J; junction bases left unmatched: 10. CDR1 and CDR2 from the germline V gene are LGHDT and YNNKEL (reference sequence).

The chain is built from TRBV11-3 and TRBJ2-4; D uncertain. V lost 3 bases to trimming and J lost 6 bases, with 12 bases between them. CDR3 length: 14 residues. The V gene's germline CDR1 is SGHNT and CDR2 YENEEA. The CDR3 DNA reads as TGTGCCAGCAGCTTTCGGACCCCGGGAAACATTCAGTACTTC. Its protein product is CASSFRTPGNIQYF.

The chain is built from TRBV5-4 and TRBJ1-2, with D uncertain. Per germline, CDR1 SGHNT and CDR2 YYREEE (reference sequence). Deletions cut 4 bases from V and 0 bases from J, with 7 bases between. This CDR3 comprises 13 residues. The CDR3 spells CASSPDANYGYTF. DNA of the CDR3: TGTGCCAGCAGCCCCGACGCTAACTATGGCTACACCTTC.

This chain uses TRBV27 with TRBJ2-2; D unclear. V gave up 5 bases and J gave up 0 bases, with 13 bases separating them. Germline CDR1 MNHEY, CDR2 SMNVEV (reference sequence). The CDR3 consists of 16 residues. The CDR3 sequence is CASSLIGFSNTGELFF. CDR3 sequence (DNA): TGTGCCAGCAGTCTCATAGGGTTTTCGAACACCGGGGAGCTGTTTTTT.

The rearrangement links TRBV20-1 to TRBJ2-5, with D perhaps being TRBD1 or TRBD2 (6 bases each). Trimming left V 3 bases short and J 3 bases short, with 17 bases between. Germline V gene lookup returns CDR1 DFQATT and CDR2 SNEGSKA (reference sequence). CDR3 length equals 15 residues. This CDR3 reads CSASLGGTWKETQYF. CDR3 in DNA: TGCAGTGCTAGTTTGGGGGGCACTTGGAAAGAGACCCAGTACTTC.

This clone occurred once. This chain links TRBV15 with TRBJ2-1; 13 nucleotides align to TRBD2. Germline V gene lookup returns CDR1 LNHNV and CDR2 YYDKDF (reference sequence). This CDR3 contains 15 residues. V was pared by 5 bases and J by 9 bases, with 7 bases of the junction left unmatched. CDR3 nucleotides: TGTGCCACCAGCTTCGCCGGACTAGCGGGGGTTGAGCAGTTCTTC. Translating it yields CATSFAGLAGVEQFF.

The V call is TRBV4-1, the J call TRBJ2-3, with 8 bases aligning to TRBD2. The germline V gene encodes CDR1 MGHRA and CDR2 YSYEKL. Losses at the gene ends were 1 base for V and 2 bases for J; bases not matched to a gene: 5. This CDR3 is 16 amino acids long. The CDR3 spells CASSQVLAADTDTQYF. The CDR3 DNA is TGCGCCAGCAGCCAAGTACTAGCGGCCGACACAGATACGCAGTATTTT.

V usage is TRBV9 and J usage is TRBJ1-5; TRBD1 is a possible D gene (6 bases). The ends were cut back, 6 bases at V and 4 bases at J, with 11 bases in the middle. Germline CDR1 reads SGDLS; CDR2 reads YYNGEE. The length of the CDR3 is 13 residues. The CDR3 DNA is TGTGCCAGCAACCTGGACAGTAATCAGCCCCAGCATTTT. Protein sequence: CASNLDSNQPQHF.

This chain uses TRBV7-9 with TRBJ1-5; D ambiguous. This CDR3 comprises 13 residues. The V and J ends lost 5 bases and 2 bases respectively, with 7 bases between them. CDR1 SEHNR and CDR2 FQNEAQ come from the germline V gene (reference sequence). The CDR3 DNA sequence: TGTGCCAGCAGCCCGGAGGGCAATCAGCCCCAGCATTTT. It codes for CASSPEGNQPQHF.